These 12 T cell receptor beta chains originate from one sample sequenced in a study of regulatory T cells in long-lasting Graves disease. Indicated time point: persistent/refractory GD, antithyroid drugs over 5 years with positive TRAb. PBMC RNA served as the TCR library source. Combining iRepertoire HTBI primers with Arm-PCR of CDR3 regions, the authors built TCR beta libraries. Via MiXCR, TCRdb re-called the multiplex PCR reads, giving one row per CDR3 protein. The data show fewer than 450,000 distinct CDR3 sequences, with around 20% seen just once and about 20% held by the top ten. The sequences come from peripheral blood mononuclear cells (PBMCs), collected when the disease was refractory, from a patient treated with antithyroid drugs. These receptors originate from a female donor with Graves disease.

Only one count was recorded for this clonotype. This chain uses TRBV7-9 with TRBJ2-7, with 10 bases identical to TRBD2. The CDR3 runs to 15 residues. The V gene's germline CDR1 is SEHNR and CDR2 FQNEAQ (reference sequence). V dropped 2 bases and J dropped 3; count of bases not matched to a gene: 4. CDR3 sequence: CASSLLAGGGYEQYF. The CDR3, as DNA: TGTGCCAGCAGCTTATTAGCGGGAGGCGGCTACGAGCAGTACTTC. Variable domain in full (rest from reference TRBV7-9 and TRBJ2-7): DTGVSQNPRHKITKRGQNVTFRCDPISEHNRLYWYRQTLGQGPEFLTYFQNEAQLEKSRLLSDRFSAERPKGSFSTLEIQRTEQGDSAMYLCASSLLAGGGYEQYFGPGTRLTVT.

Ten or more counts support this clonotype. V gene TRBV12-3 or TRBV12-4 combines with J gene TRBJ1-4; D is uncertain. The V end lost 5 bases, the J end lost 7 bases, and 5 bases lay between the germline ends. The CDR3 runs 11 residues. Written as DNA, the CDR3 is TGTGCCAGCAGTCCTAGTGAAAAACTGTTTTTT. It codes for CASSPSEKLFF.

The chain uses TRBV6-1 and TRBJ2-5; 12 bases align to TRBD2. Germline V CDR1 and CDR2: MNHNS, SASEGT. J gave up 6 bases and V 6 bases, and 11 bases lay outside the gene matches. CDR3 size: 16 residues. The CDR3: CASRSSTSGSYQTQYF. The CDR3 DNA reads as TGTGCCAGCAGAAGCTCGACTAGCGGGAGTTACCAGACCCAGTACTTC.

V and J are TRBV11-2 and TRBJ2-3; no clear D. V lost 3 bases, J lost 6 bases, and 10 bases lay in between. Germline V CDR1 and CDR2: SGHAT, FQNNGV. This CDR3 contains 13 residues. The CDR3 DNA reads TGTGCCAGCAGCTTGGTGGCGGTCGATACGCAGTATTTT. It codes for CASSLVAVDTQYF.

The CDR3 here is CSAIRTGAVNTEAFF. The CDR3, as DNA: TGCAGTGCTATTAGGACAGGGGCGGTGAACACTGAAGCTTTCTTT. This sequence joins TRBV20-1 and TRBJ1-1; 9 bases fit TRBD1. CDR3 size: 15 residues. V lost 4 bases, J lost 0 bases, and 6 bases stayed unmatched. The germline V gene has CDR1 DFQATT and CDR2 SNEGSKA (reference sequence).

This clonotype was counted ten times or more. For the CDR3, the DNA is TGTGCCAGCAGCCCAACAGGGATTAGCAATCAGCCCCAGCATTTT. Its protein is CASSPTGISNQPQHF. This chain links TRBV28 with TRBJ1-5, with a tentative D call TRBD1 (6 bases). The CDR3 has 15 amino acids. The V gene's germline CDR1 is MDHEN and CDR2 SYDVKM. Trimming left V 6 bases short and J 0 bases short, with 12 bases between. Looking up the rest from reference TRBV28 and TRBJ1-5 gives the full variable domain: DVKVTQSSRYLVKRTGEKVFLECVQDMDHENMFWYRQDPGLGLRLIYFSYDVKMKEKGDIPEGYSVSREKKERFSLILESASTNQTSMYLCASSPTGISNQPQHFGDGTRLSIL.

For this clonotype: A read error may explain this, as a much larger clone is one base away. The CDR3 sequence: CAGGGASGLNYEQYF. In DNA form, the CDR3 reads TGTGCTGGTGGAGGGGCTAGCGGGCTTAACTACGAGCAGTACTTC. The genes are TRBV12-5 and TRBJ2-7; 8 nucleotides agree with TRBD2. Germline loops: CDR1 LGHNT, CDR2 FRNRAP. The CDR3 runs 15 residues.

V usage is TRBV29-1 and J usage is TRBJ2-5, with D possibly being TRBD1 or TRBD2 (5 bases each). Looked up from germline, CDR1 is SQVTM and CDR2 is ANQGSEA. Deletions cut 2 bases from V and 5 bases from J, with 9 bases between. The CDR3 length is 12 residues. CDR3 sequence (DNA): TGCAGCGTTGAACGGGGCGTGGAGACCCAGTACTTC. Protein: CSVERGVETQYF.

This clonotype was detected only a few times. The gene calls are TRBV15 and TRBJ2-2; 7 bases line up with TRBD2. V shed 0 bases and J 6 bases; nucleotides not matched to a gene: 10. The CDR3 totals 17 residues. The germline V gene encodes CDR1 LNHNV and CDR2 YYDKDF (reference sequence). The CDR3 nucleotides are TGTGCCACCAGCAGAGATTTGGGCGGGAGAGGCTCCGGGGAGCTGTTTTTT. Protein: CATSRDLGGRGSGELFF.

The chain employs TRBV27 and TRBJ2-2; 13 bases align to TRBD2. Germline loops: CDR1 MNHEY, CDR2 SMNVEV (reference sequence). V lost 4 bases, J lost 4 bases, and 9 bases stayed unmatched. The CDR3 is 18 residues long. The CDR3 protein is CASSSGLTSGRPTGELFF. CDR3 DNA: TGTGCCAGCAGTTCTGGACTGACTAGCGGGAGGCCCACCGGGGAGCTGTTTTTT.

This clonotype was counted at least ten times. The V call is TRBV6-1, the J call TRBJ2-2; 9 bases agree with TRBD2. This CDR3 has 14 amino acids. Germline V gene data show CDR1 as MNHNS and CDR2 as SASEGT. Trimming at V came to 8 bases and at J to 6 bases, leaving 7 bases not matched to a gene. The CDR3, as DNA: TGTGCCAGCCGTACGATAGCGGGAGCCGGGGAGCTGTTTTTT. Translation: CASRTIAGAGELFF.

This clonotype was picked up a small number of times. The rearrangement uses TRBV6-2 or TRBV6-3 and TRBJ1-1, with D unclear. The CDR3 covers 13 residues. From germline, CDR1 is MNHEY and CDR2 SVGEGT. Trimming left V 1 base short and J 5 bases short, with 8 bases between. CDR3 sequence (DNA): TGTGCCAGCAGTTACTATGGTGGGACTGAAGCTTTCTTT. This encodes CASSYYGGTEAFF.